This TCR beta chain was profiled in a study of blood T cells in healthy people across ages. For this clonotype: Its antigen is unknown.

The V gene lost 1 base and the J gene lost 2 bases, with 10 bases spanning the gap. Germline lookup yields CDR1 MNHEY and CDR2 SMNVEV (reference sequence). This CDR3 is built from 15 residues. The authors ran a second PCR of 7 to 11 cycles using a sample-barcoded 5' primer and a J-beta primer mix. One entry per CDR3 protein results from TCRdb running MiXCR on the 5' RACE reads. The table includes 800,000 to 950,000 distinct CDR3 sequences, around 29% detected once. Study-level points and caveats: Aged donors had fewer naive CD4+ cells and lower diversity than long-lived donors.

These data are also associated with another study on T cells of mothers and their children.

This clonotype was sampled from a woman aged 40 to 50 in good health. Specimen: blood. This chain joins TRBV27 and TRBJ2-3, with D unresolved. The CDR3 DNA follows: TGTGCCAGCAGTTTATTAGGTCAGGACACAGATACGCAGTATTTT. Protein sequence: CASSLLGQDTDTQYF.